What follows are 30 T cell receptor beta chains derived from one specimen sequenced in a study of shared clonotypes between healthy human individuals. TCRdb's copy holds only in-frame clones and misses some; the assay was immunoSEQ multiplex PCR. Here the sample spans about 1.5 million clones, nearly 99% being singletons. What was sequenced was naive CD4+ T cells sorted from blood. Sample subset: CD45RA+ positively selected. These receptors all come from a man between 25 and 39 years old in good health.

The chain has TRBV9 and TRBJ1-1; D possibly corresponds to TRBD1 (5 bases). CDR1 is SGDLS and CDR2 is YYNGEE in the germline V gene. The CDR3 contains 17 residues. The ends were cut back, 0 bases at V and 1 base at J, with 16 bases in the middle. As DNA, the CDR3 is TGTGCCAGCAGCGTAGGGTCAGGAGGTGGGGGGAACACTGAAGCTTTCTTT. As protein: CASSVGSGGGGNTEAFF.

The rearrangement uses TRBV5-4 and TRBJ1-2; D possibly corresponds to TRBD1 (5 bases). The germline CDR1 and CDR2 sequences are SGHNT and YYREEE (reference sequence). This CDR3 spans 14 amino acids. Trimming removed 1 base at V and 3 bases at J, with 10 bases between. CDR3 coding DNA: TGTGCCAGCAGCTTGAGTGGGGCTCACTATGGCTACACCTTC. Residues: CASSLSGAHYGYTF.

V and J are TRBV19 and TRBJ2-7, with D hard to call. V was pared by 3 bases and J by 4 bases, with 7 bases between. Germline V lookup: CDR1 LNHDA, CDR2 SQIVND (reference sequence). The CDR3 spans 12 residues. CDR3 loop: CASSMLGYEQYF. CDR3 nucleotides: TGTGCCAGTAGTATGTTAGGATACGAGCAGTACTTC.

The chain uses TRBV5-4 and TRBJ2-1, with 7 bases lining up with TRBD1. CDR3 length: 15 residues. Germline V gene lookup returns CDR1 SGHNT and CDR2 YYREEE (reference sequence). V lost 3 bases, J lost 0 bases, and 3 bases stayed unmatched. CDR3 region: CASSSGQNSYNEQFF. Written as DNA, the CDR3 is TGTGCCAGCAGCTCGGGACAGAACTCCTACAATGAGCAGTTCTTC.

The chain has TRBV18 and TRBJ2-3; D may be TRBD2 (6 bases). This CDR3 contains 15 residues. The ends were cut back, 6 bases at V and 4 bases at J, with 17 bases in the middle. In germline, CDR1 is KGHSH, CDR2 LQKENI. CDR3 coding DNA: TGTGCCAGCTCCCCCTGGGGGACGGGGGCAGATACGCAGTATTTT. It codes for CASSPWGTGADTQYF.

This sequence joins TRBV28 and TRBJ2-7, with 8 positions matching TRBD1. Unmatched junction bases numbered 8, after V lost 5 bases and J lost 2 bases. Germline CDR1 MDHEN, CDR2 SYDVKM. CDR3 length: 15 amino acids. This CDR3 reads CASSRPTQGAYEQYF. DNA for the CDR3: TGTGCCAGCAGTCGACCCACACAGGGGGCCTACGAGCAGTACTTC.

The V gene is TRBV7-2, the J gene TRBJ2-7, with no clear D. Per germline, CDR1 SGHTA and CDR2 FQGNSA. Trimming took off 2 bases at V and 1 base at J, with 15 bases between the two ends. The CDR3 is 16 residues long. The CDR3 region has the DNA TGTGCCAGCAGCTTACCCCGGGTTAGCAGTTCCTACGAGCAGTACTTC. It specifies CASSLPRVSSSYEQYF.

J is TRBJ2-7 and V is TRBV11-2; D possibly corresponds to TRBD2 (6 bases). V was shortened by 4 bases and J by 3 bases, with 13 bases between the two germline ends. The germline V gene has CDR1 SGHAT and CDR2 FQNNGV. The CDR3 length is 14 residues. Here the CDR3 reads CASSSVSGLYEQYF. CDR3 nucleotide sequence: TGTGCCAGCAGCTCCGTCAGCGGGCTCTACGAGCAGTACTTC.

In this sample, this clone turned up once. The chain is built from TRBV27 and TRBJ1-1; D call uncertain. Trimming shortened V by 1 base and J by 7 bases, and 10 bases separated the two germline ends. The CDR3 is 13 amino acids. The germline V gene has CDR1 MNHEY and CDR2 SMNVEV (reference sequence). For the CDR3, the DNA is TGTGCCAGCAGTTTATACCGTATGGGTGAAGCTTTCTTT. It yields the protein CASSLYRMGEAFF.

This chain uses TRBV28 with TRBJ2-6, with unresolved D. The CDR3 has 15 amino acids. Germline V CDR1 and CDR2: MDHEN, SYDVKM. Trimming stripped 5 bases from V and 1 base from J, with 9 bases between. CDR3 coding DNA: TGTGCCAGCAGTGCAATTAGGTCTGGGGCCAACGTCCTGACTTTC. The encoded protein is CASSAIRSGANVLTF.

The chain carries TRBV11-2 and TRBJ2-7; D unresolved. Germline CDR1 is SGHAT and CDR2 is FQNNGV. CDR3 size: 11 residues. Trimming removed 5 bases from V and 5 bases from J, with 7 bases in between. CDR3 residues: CASSHKDEQYF. CDR3 DNA: TGTGCCAGCAGCCACAAAGACGAGCAGTACTTC.

This rearrangement joins TRBV10-2 to TRBJ2-2; TRBD2 matches 10 bases. Germline-derived CDR1 and CDR2 are WSHSY and SAAADI. The CDR3 has 15 residues. Trimming removed 6 bases from V and 4 bases from J; junction bases left unmatched: 5. The CDR3 sequence is CASSDSGRSTGELFF. The CDR3 nucleotides are TGCGCCAGCAGCGATAGCGGGAGGAGCACCGGGGAGCTGTTTTTT.

The V and J genes are TRBV2 and TRBJ2-1; D remains unclear. Germline V gene data show CDR1 as SNHLY and CDR2 as FYNNEI. The length of the CDR3 is 11 residues. The V gene lost 1 base and the J gene lost 9 bases, with 4 bases spanning the gap. The CDR3 protein is CASSEGAEQFF. The CDR3 DNA sequence: TGTGCCAGCAGTGAAGGCGCTGAGCAGTTCTTC.

Concerning this clone itself: In the same sample, other DNA sequences code for this CDR3. As DNA, the CDR3 is TGTGCCAGCAGCTCCCCGGGACAGGGATACACTGAAGCTTTCTTT. Translating gives CASSSPGQGYTEAFF. The J gene is TRBJ1-1, the V gene TRBV5-4, with TRBD1 identical over 9 bases. V shed 3 bases, J shed 3 bases, and the junction held 6 bases outside the gene matches. Germline values: CDR1 SGHNT, CDR2 YYREEE (reference sequence). CDR3 length: 15 amino acids.

CDR3 sequence reads: CASSQVGGWDYGYTF. CDR3 nucleotide sequence: TGTGCCAGCAGCCAAGTCGGGGGCTGGGACTATGGCTACACCTTC. The chain carries TRBV4-2 and TRBJ1-2, with D possibly being TRBD1 (6 bases). The V and J ends lost 1 base and 3 bases respectively, with 12 bases between them. The CDR3 extends over 15 amino acids. Germline CDR1 reads LGHNA; CDR2 reads YNFKEQ.

Only one count was recorded for this clone. The V call is TRBV5-8, the J call TRBJ2-7; tentative D call: TRBD1 (5 bases). Trimming removed 0 bases at V and 6 bases at J, with 13 bases between. Germline V gene sequence: CDR1 SGHTS, CDR2 YDEGEE. CDR3 length equals 14 residues. CDR3 loop: CASSLVQGNGEQYF. The CDR3 DNA sequence: TGTGCCAGCAGCTTGGTCCAGGGTAACGGCGAGCAGTACTTC. The entire variable domain, with the rest obtained from reference TRBV5-8 and TRBJ2-7, is as follows: EAGVTQSPTHLIKTRGQQATLRCSPISGHTSVYWYQQALGLGLQFLLWYDEGEERNRGNFPPRFSGRQFPNYSSELNVNALELEDSALYLCASSLVQGNGEQYFGPGTRLTVT.

As DNA, the CDR3 is TGTGCCAGCGAGCGTGTTGGAGAGACCCAGTACTTC. It codes for CASERVGETQYF. The V call is TRBV7-2, the J call TRBJ2-5, with D unclear. Germline V gene lookup returns CDR1 SGHTA and CDR2 FQGNSA. With 8 bases removed from V and 4 bases from J, the gap between germline ends came to 11 bases. The CDR3 is 12 amino acids.

DNA of the CDR3: TGTGCCAGCAGCCCCAGGGGACCGAACTCCTACAATGAGCAGTTCTTC. Its translation: CASSPRGPNSYNEQFF. This sequence joins TRBV5-8 and TRBJ2-1; TRBD1 might be the D (6 bases). V shed 4 bases and J shed 0 bases, with 14 bases lying between them. The germline V gene has CDR1 SGHTS and CDR2 YDEGEE. CDR3 length equals 16 residues.

This sequence joins TRBV5-1 and TRBJ2-7; the D gene could be TRBD1 or TRBD2 (5 bases each). From germline, CDR1 is SGHRS and CDR2 YFSETQ. The CDR3 loop spans 15 amino acids. V shed 0 bases and J shed 4 bases, with 14 bases lying between them. CDR3 sequence (DNA): TGCGCCAGCAGCTTGGTTGACGGGGCGCGGTACGAGCAGTACTTC. Translation gives CASSLVDGARYEQYF.

This chain links TRBV25-1 with TRBJ2-3; weak D call: TRBD1 (7 bases). Germline V gene sequence: CDR1 MGHDK, CDR2 SYGVNS. CDR3 size: 15 residues. V was cut by 7 bases and J by 3 bases, with 17 bases left in between. CDR3 protein: CASTRETGWTDTQYF. The CDR3 region has the DNA TGTGCCAGCACCCGGGAGACAGGGTGGACAGATACGCAGTATTTT.

V and J are TRBV5-1 and TRBJ2-1; 10 nucleotides align to TRBD2. The germline gives CDR1 SGHRS, CDR2 YFSETQ. CDR3 size: 16 residues. Unmatched junction bases numbered 10, after V lost 4 bases and J lost 6 bases. The CDR3 nucleotides are TGCGCCAGCAGCATCCCAAGCGGGAGGGCCACCAATGAGCAGTTCTTC. Protein: CASSIPSGRATNEQFF.

The chain has TRBV5-4 and TRBJ2-5, with a possible D match to TRBD1 (6 bases). Germline CDR1 is SGHNT and CDR2 is YYREEE (reference sequence). CDR3 length equals 15 residues. V was shortened by 3 bases and J by 5 bases, with 17 bases between the two germline ends. CDR3 loop: CASSSGTDSGETQYF. Here the CDR3 DNA reads TGTGCCAGCAGCTCCGGGACGGACAGTGGGGAGACCCAGTACTTC.

The chain combines TRBV10-2 with TRBJ2-1, with 10 bases matching TRBD2. Germline CDR1 WSHSY, CDR2 SAAADI. J was trimmed by 5 bases and V by 3 bases; bases with no gene match: 16. This CDR3 spans 19 amino acids. CDR3 bases: TGCGCCAGCAGTGAAGGAACTTTCCGATCTCTAGCGGGAGACAATGAGCAGTTCTTC. Translating it yields CASSEGTFRSLAGDNEQFF.

On this clone itself: One end of the junction is discordant with germline, which a read error may explain. The genes are TRBV2 and TRBJ2-7, with 7 nucleotides matching TRBD1. Looked up from germline, CDR1 is SNHLY and CDR2 is FYNNEI. The CDR3 length is 13 residues. The CDR3 sequence: CAGSTDRAHEQYF. The CDR3 DNA reads TGTGCCGGCAGCACCGACAGGGCTCACGAGCAGTACTTC.

J is TRBJ2-5 and V is TRBV5-4; a possible D gene is TRBD1 (6 bases). Germline loops: CDR1 SGHNT, CDR2 YYREEE (reference sequence). V was clipped by 0 bases and J by 2 bases, with 11 bases between them. The CDR3 is made up of 15 amino acids. CDR3 protein: CASSLGGTLQETQYF. Here the CDR3 DNA reads TGTGCCAGCAGCTTGGGAGGGACACTGCAAGAGACCCAGTACTTC.

The J gene is TRBJ1-6, the V gene TRBV7-9; weak D call: TRBD1 (5 bases). CDR3 length: 16 residues. Germline V CDR1 and CDR2: SEHNR, FQNEAQ (reference sequence). Trimming took off 0 bases at V and 10 bases at J, with 16 bases between the two ends. The CDR3 region is CASSLATMGVGSPLHF. For the CDR3, the DNA is TGTGCCAGCAGCTTAGCGACGATGGGGGTCGGGTCACCCCTCCACTTT. The full variable domain, completed using reference TRBV7-9 and TRBJ1-6, is DTGVSQNPRHKITKRGQNVTFRCDPISEHNRLYWYRQTLGQGPEFLTYFQNEAQLEKSRLLSDRFSAERPKGSFSTLEIQRTEQGDSAMYLCASSLATMGVGSPLHFGNGTRLTVT.

The chain combines TRBV27 with TRBJ2-7; D is possibly TRBD2 (6 bases). This CDR3 is built from 16 residues. Trimming cost V 1 base and J 6 bases, with 19 bases left between them. CDR1 and CDR2 (germline): MNHEY, SMNVEV (reference sequence). CDR3 residues: CASSLFGRGLTSEQYF. CDR3 bases: TGTGCCAGCAGTTTATTCGGGCGGGGCCTGACCAGCGAGCAGTACTTC.

DNA of the CDR3: TGCGCCAGCAGCCAAGACCTAGCGGGAGAGACCCAGTACTTC. It specifies CASSQDLAGETQYF. The chain carries TRBV4-3 and TRBJ2-5; 8 nucleotides agree with TRBD2. The CDR3 sequence is 14 residues long. Trimming took 0 bases from V and 4 from J; bases not matched to a gene: 1. From germline, CDR1 is LGHNA and CDR2 YSLEER.

This clone came up once. The junction departs from germline at one end; a sequencing error may be responsible. As DNA, the CDR3 is TGTGCCAGCAGCTCCGTACTCGACAGATGGTATTTT. Translation gives CASSSVLDRWYF. The rearrangement uses TRBV7-9 and TRBJ1-4; a possible D gene is TRBD1 (5 bases). Germline CDR1 SEHNR, CDR2 FQNEAQ (reference sequence). This CDR3 has 12 amino acids.

This clone appeared once. This chain connects TRBV10-3 to TRBJ2-5; no firm D call. The length of the CDR3 is 14 residues. CDR1 and CDR2 (germline): ENHRY, SYGVKD. The ends were cut back, 6 bases at V and 5 bases at J, with 16 bases in the middle. CDR3 DNA: TGTGCCATCAGCGACACACGTGCCTCGGAGACCCAGTACTTC. It encodes CAISDTRASETQYF.